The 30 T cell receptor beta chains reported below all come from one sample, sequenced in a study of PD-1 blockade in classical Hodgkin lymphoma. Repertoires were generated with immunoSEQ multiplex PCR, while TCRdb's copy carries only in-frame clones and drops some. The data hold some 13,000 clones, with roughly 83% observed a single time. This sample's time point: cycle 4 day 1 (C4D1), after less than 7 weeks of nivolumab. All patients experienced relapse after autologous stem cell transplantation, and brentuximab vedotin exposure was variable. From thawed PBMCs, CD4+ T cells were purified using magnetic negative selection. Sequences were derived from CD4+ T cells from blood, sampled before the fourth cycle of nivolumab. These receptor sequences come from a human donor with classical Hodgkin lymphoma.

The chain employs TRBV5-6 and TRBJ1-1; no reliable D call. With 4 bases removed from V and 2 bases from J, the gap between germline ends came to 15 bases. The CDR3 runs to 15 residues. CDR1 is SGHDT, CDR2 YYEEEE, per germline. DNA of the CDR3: TGTGCCAGCAGCCCCCTGGGTGGAGTTAACACTGAAGCTTTCTTT. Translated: CASSPLGGVNTEAFF.

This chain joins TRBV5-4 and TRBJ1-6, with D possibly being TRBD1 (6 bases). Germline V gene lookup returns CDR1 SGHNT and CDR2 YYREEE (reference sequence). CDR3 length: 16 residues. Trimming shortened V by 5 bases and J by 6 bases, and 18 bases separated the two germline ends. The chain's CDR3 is CASRPPGDTVNSPLHF. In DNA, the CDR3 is TGTGCCAGCAGACCACCAGGGGATACAGTTAATTCACCCCTCCACTTT.

The CDR3 loop reads CAWSKGGGLYGYTF. CDR3 bases: TGTGCCTGGAGTAAGGGAGGCGGGCTCTATGGCTACACCTTC. The chain uses TRBV30 and TRBJ1-2, with D unresolved. Germline V gene lookup returns CDR1 GTSNPN and CDR2 SVGIG (reference sequence). This CDR3 is built from 14 residues. The V and J ends lost 2 bases and 4 bases respectively, with 14 bases between them. The complete variable domain, with remaining parts taken from reference TRBV30 and TRBJ1-2, reads SQTIHQWPATLVQPVGSPLSLECTVEGTSNPNLYWYRQAAGRGLQLLFYSVGIGQISSEVPQNLSASRPQDRQFILSSKKLLLSDSGFYLCAWSKGGGLYGYTFGSGTRLTVV.

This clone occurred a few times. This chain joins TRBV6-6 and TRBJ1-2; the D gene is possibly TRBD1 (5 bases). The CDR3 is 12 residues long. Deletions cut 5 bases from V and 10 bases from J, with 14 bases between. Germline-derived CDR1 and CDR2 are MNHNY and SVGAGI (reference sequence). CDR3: CASSTRQLDYTF. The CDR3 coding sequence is TGTGCCAGCAGTACGCGACAGCTCGACTACACCTTC.

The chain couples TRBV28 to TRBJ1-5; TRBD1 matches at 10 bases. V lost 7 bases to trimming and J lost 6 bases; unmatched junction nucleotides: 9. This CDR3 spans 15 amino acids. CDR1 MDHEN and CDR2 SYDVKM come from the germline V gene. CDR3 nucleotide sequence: TGTGCCAGCACCCGACAGGGGGCAGTACGTCAGCCCCAGCATTTT. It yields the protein CASTRQGAVRQPQHF.

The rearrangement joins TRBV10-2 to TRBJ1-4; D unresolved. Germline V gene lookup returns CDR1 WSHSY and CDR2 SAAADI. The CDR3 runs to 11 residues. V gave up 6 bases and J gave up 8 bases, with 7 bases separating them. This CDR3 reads CASRVGEKLFF. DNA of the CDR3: TGCGCCAGCAGGGTGGGGGAAAAACTGTTTTTT.

In nucleotides, the CDR3 is TGCGCCAGCAGCCCGGGGACAGGCCGAGATTCACCCCTCCACTTT. Translated: CASSPGTGRDSPLHF. V and J are TRBV5-1 and TRBJ1-6, with 8 nucleotides matching TRBD1. CDR1 and CDR2 (germline): SGHRS, YFSETQ. V was pared by 4 bases and J by 8 bases, with 8 bases of the junction left unmatched. The CDR3 totals 15 residues.

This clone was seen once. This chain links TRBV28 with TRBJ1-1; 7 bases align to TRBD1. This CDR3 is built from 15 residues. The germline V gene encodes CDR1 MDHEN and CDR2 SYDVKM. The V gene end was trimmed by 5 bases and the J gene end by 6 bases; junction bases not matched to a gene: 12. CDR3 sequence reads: CASSQTGSGRAEAFF. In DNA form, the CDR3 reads TGTGCCAGCAGTCAGACAGGGTCGGGTCGCGCTGAAGCTTTCTTT.

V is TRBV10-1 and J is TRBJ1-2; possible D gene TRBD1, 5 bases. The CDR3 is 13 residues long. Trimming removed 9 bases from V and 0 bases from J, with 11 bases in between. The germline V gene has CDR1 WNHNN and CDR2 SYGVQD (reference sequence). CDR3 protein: CARRQNTNYGYTF. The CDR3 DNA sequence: TGCGCCAGAAGACAGAATACTAACTATGGCTACACCTTC.

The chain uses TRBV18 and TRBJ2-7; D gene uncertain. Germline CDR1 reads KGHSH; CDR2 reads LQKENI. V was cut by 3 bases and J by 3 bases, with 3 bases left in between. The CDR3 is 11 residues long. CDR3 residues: CASSPNYEQYF. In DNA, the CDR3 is TGTGCCAGCTCACCGAACTACGAGCAGTACTTC.

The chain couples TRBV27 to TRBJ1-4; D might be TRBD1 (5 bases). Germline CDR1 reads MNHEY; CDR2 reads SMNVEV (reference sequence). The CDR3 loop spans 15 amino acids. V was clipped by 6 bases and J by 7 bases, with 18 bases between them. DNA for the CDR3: TGTGCCAGCAGCCCCCGGCGGGGGTGGAGTGAAAAACTGTTTTTT. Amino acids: CASSPRRGWSEKLFF.

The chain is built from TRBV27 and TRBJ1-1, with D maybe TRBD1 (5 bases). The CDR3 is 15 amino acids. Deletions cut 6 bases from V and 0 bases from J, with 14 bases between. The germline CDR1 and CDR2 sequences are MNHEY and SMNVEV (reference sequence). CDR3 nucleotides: TGTGCCAGCAGACGAGGGGCAGCTTTGAACACTGAAGCTTTCTTT. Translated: CASRRGAALNTEAFF.

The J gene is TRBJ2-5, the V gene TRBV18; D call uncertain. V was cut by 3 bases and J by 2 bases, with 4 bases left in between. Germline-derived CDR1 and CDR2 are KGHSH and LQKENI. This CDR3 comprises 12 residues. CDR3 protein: CASSPPQETQYF. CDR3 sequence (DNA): TGTGCCAGCTCACCCCCACAAGAGACCCAGTACTTC.

The CDR3 region is CASSLVGLAGENEQFF. Here the CDR3 DNA reads TGTGCCAGCAGTTTAGTGGGACTAGCGGGAGAGAATGAGCAGTTCTTC. J is TRBJ2-1 and V is TRBV28, with 14 bases identical to TRBD2. The CDR3 consists of 16 residues. With V trimmed by 2 bases and J by 7 bases, 4 bases remained unmatched. Germline-derived CDR1 and CDR2 are MDHEN and SYDVKM.

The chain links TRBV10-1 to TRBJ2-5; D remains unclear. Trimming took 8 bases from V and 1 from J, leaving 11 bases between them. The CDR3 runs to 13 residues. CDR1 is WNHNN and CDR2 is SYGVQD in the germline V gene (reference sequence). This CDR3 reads CASSRVGQETQYF. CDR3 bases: TGCGCCAGCTCCCGGGTGGGCCAAGAGACCCAGTACTTC.

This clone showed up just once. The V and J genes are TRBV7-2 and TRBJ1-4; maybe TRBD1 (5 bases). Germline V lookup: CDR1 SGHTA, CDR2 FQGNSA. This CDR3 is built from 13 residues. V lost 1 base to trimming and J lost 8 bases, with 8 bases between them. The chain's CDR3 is CASSLVGPEKLFF. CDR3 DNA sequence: TGTGCCAGCAGCTTAGTGGGGCCCGAAAAACTGTTTTTT.

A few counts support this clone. The CDR3 sequence: CASSFLPGADYGYTF. As DNA, the CDR3 is TGTGCCAGCAGCTTCCTCCCTGGGGCCGACTATGGCTACACCTTC. J is TRBJ1-2 and V is TRBV7-8; tentative D call: TRBD1 (5 bases). Germline assignment: CDR1 SGHVS and CDR2 FQNEAQ. Trimming shortened V by 3 bases and J by 3 bases, and 14 bases separated the two germline ends. The CDR3 is 15 residues long.

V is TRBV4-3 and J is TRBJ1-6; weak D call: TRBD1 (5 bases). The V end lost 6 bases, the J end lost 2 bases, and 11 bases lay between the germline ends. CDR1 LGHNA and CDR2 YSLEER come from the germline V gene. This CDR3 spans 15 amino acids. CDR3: CASRRGDTYNSPLHF. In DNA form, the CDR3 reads TGCGCCAGCAGAAGGGGAGACACCTATAATTCACCCCTCCACTTT.

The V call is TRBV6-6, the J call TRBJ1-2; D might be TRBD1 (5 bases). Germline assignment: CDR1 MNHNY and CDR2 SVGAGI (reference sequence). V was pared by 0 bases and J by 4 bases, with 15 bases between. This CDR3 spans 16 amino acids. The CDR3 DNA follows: TGTGCCAGCAGTTACTCCGGGAACTCCGGGGGCTATGGCTACACCTTC. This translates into CASSYSGNSGGYGYTF.

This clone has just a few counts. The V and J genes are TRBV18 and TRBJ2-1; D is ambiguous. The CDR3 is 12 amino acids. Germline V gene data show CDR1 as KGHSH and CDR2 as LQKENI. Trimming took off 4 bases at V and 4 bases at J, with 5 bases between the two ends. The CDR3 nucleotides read TGTGCCAGCTCACGAACTTACAATGAGCAGTTCTTC. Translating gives CASSRTYNEQFF.

The CDR3 DNA sequence: TGTGCCAGCAGCGCTGGTCGTTCTGGAAACACCATATATTTT. It specifies CASSAGRSGNTIYF. This chain uses TRBV7-8 with TRBJ1-3, with D unclear. This CDR3 comprises 14 residues. V lost 5 bases and J 1 base, leaving 9 bases between the germline ends. Per the germline V gene, CDR1 is SGHVS and CDR2 is FQNEAQ.

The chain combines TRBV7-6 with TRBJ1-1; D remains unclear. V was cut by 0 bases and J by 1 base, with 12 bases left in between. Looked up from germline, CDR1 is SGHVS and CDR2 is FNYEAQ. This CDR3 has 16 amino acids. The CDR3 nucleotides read TGTGCCAGCAGCTTAGCGCCGGAGGCGGCGAACACTGAAGCTTTCTTT. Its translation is CASSLAPEAANTEAFF.

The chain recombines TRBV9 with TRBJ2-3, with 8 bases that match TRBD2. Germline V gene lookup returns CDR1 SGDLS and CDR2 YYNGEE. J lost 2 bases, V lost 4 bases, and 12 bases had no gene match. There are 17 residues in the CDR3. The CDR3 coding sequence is TGTGCCAGCAGCCCCCGTTCAGCGGGGGTCCCCACAGATACGCAGTATTTT. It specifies CASSPRSAGVPTDTQYF.

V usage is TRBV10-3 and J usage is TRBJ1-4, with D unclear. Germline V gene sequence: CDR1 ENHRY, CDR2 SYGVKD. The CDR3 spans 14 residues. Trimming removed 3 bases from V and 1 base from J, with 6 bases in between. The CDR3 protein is CAISDRGTNEKLFF. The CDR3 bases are TGTGCCATCAGTGATCGGGGAACTAATGAAAAACTGTTTTTT.

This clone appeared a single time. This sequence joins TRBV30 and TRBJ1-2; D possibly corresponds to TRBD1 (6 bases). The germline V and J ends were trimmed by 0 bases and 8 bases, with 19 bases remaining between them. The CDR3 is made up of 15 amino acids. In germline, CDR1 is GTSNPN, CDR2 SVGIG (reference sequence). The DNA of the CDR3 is TGTGCCTGGAGTGTAAAATCCGGGTCCACAGGGGGCTACACCTTC. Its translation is CAWSVKSGSTGGYTF.

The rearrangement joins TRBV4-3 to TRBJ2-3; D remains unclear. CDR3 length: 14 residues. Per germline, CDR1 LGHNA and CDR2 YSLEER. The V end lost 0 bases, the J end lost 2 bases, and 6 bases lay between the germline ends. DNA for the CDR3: TGCGCCAGCAGCCAAGAGACTCCCACAGATACGCAGTATTTT. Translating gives CASSQETPTDTQYF.

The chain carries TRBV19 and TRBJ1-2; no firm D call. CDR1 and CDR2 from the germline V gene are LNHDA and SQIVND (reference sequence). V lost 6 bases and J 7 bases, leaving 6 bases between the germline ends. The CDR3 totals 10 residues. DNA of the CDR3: TGTGCCAGTAGGAGTTCTGGCTACACCTTC. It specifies CASRSSGYTF.

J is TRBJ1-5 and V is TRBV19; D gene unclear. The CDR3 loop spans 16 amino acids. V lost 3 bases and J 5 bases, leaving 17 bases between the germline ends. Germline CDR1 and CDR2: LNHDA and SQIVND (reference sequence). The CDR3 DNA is TGTGCCAGTAGTATCCTATGGGCCTCAGGAGATCAGCCCCAGCATTTT. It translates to CASSILWASGDQPQHF.

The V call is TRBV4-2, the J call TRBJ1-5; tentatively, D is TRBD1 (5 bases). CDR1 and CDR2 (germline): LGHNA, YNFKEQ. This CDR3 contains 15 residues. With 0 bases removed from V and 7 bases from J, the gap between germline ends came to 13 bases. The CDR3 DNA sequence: TGTGCCAGCAGCCAAGATAGGCAGGGCGGGCAGCCCCAGCATTTT. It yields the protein CASSQDRQGGQPQHF.

This chain's CDR3 is CASSGRTTLNQPQHF. The CDR3 nucleotides read TGTGCCAGCAGTGGCCGGACAACGCTCAATCAGCCCCAGCATTTT. This chain uses TRBV6-1 with TRBJ1-5, with D possibly being TRBD1 (5 bases). The germline V gene has CDR1 MNHNS and CDR2 SASEGT. CDR3 length: 15 residues. Trimming stripped 4 bases from V and 3 bases from J, with 13 bases between.